This TCR beta chain appears in the sequencing data of a study of vaccination effects on CD4 cells after COVID-19. As for the study in general: Sequencing was preceded by expansion of antigen-specific CD4+ T cells with viral peptide pools in the ViraFEST assay. The two convalescent patients provided samples 16 days and one week before vaccination.

Profiled with immunoSEQ multiplex PCR; TCRdb holds only in-frame clones, not every one. The sample lists about 45,000 clones, roughly 80% seen once, with roughly 7.8% in the top ten. With respect to this clone: Its antigen is as yet unknown.

Upon completion of 10 days in culture, CD4+ T cells were isolated. V shed 4 bases, J shed 4 bases, and the junction held 8 bases outside the gene matches. The CDR3 has 15 amino acids. Per the germline V gene, CDR1 is SGHNT and CDR2 is YYREEE (reference sequence). The gene calls are TRBV5-4 and TRBJ2-7; 10 bases map to TRBD1. This TCR was sampled from a human donor who had a prior SARS-CoV-2 infection. This sample comprised CD4+ T cells from PBMCs cultured without peptide, obtained before COVID-19 vaccination. In DNA, the CDR3 is TGTGCCAGCAGCCCGACAGGGGGCGCAGGGTACGAGCAGTACTTC. Amino acid sequence: CASSPTGGAGYEQYF. Based on the CDR3 plus reference TRBV5-4 and TRBJ2-7, the full variable domain is ETGVTQSPTHLIKTRGQQVTLRCSSQSGHNTVSWYQQALGQGPQFIFQYYREEENGRGNFPPRFSGLQFPNYSSELNVNALELDDSALYLCASSPTGGAGYEQYFGPGTRLTVT.